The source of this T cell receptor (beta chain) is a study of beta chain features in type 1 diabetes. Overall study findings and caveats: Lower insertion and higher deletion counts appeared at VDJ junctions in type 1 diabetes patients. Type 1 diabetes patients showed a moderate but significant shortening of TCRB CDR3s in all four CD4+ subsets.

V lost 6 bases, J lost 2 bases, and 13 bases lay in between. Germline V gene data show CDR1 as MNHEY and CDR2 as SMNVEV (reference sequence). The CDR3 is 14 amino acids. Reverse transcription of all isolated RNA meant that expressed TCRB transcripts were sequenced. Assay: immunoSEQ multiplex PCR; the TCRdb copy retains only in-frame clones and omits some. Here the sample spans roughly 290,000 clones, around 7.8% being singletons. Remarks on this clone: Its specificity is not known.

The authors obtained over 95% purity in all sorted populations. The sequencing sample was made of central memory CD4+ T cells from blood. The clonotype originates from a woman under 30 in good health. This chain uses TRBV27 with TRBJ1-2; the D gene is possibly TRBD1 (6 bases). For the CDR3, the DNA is TGTGCCAGCAGGGGGGGCAGGCAAAACTATGGCTACACCTTC. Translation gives CASRGGRQNYGYTF.